This section outlines one TCR beta chain sequence together with its context. What it recognizes is unknown. The sample originates from a study of OX40 agonist ivuxolimab in advanced cancers. Study information: Across the patients, intravenous ivuxolimab was delivered every 2 weeks at 0.01 to 10 mg/kg.

Study-level findings and limits: Clonal expansion by week 6 occurred in CD4+ and CD8+ blood T cells (at 0.1 to 3.0 mg/kg). Antigen specificity was not determined for the expanded peripheral T cells. Clonal expansion among partial responders at 0.1-3.0 mg/kg ranked near the lowest.

Only in-frame clones appear in the TCRdb table, and some are missing; sequencing was by immunoSEQ multiplex PCR. Here the sample spans around 63,000 clones, more than 65% being singletons. This TCR was sampled from an adult with an advanced solid tumor such as melanoma, head and neck, liver or kidney cancer. Material: CD4+ or CD8+ T cells sorted from blood, obtained in a trial of the OX40 agonist ivuxolimab.

The CDR3 sequence is CAITGTTVDTEAFF. In DNA, the CDR3 is TGTGCCATCACTGGGACCACAGTCGACACTGAAGCTTTCTTT. This chain joins TRBV10-3 and TRBJ1-1; TRBD1 might be the D (5 bases). Between the trimmed V and J ends, which lost 7 bases and 3 bases, there was a span of 15 bases. CDR1 is ENHRY, CDR2 SYGVKD, per germline. This CDR3 is 14 amino acids long.